This T cell receptor (beta chain) comes out of a study of OX40 agonist ivuxolimab in advanced cancers. The study's findings and limits: Among the lowest peripheral clonal expansion occurred in 0.1-3.0 mg/kg partial responders. CD8+ T cells averaged more expanded clones than CD4+.

This CDR3 comprises 15 residues. CDR1 is SGHNT and CDR2 is YYREEE in the germline V gene (reference sequence). Trimming cost V 4 bases and J 0 bases, with 14 bases left between them. About this clone itself: Its antigen is still unknown.

The data were produced by immunoSEQ multiplex PCR, yet TCRdb's version contains in-frame clones alone and is incomplete. The repertoire holds some 70,000 clones, with about 82% as singletons. This material consisted of CD4+ or CD8+ T cells sorted from blood, taken in a trial of the OX40 agonist ivuxolimab. The TCR was taken from an adult with an advanced solid tumor such as melanoma, head and neck, liver or kidney cancer. V usage is TRBV5-4 and J usage is TRBJ2-7, with D hard to call. This CDR3 reads CASSQVVESSYEQYF. The CDR3 DNA reads as TGTGCCAGCAGCCAAGTGGTTGAGAGCTCCTACGAGCAGTACTTC.